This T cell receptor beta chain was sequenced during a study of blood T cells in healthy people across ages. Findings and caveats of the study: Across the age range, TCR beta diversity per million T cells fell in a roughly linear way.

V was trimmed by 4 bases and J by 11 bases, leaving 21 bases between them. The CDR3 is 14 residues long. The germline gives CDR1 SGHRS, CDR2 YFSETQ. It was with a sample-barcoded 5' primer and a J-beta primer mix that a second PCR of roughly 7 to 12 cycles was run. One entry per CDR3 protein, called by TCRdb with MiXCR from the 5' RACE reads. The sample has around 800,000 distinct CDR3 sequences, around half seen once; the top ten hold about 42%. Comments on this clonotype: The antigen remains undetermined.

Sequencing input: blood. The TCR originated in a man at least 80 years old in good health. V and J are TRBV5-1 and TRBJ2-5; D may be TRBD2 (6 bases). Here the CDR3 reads CASSTDYLYNEQYF. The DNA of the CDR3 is TGCGCCAGCAGCACGGACTACCTCTACAATGAGCAGTACTTC.